The 13 T cell receptor beta chains listed next were all sequenced from one sample in a study of shared clonotypes between healthy human individuals. Produced via immunoSEQ multiplex PCR; TCRdb's table is partial and in-frame only. This table holds 1.4 million to 1.5 million clones, roughly 96% found once. Specimen: naive CD4+ T cells sorted from blood. Subset here: CD45RA+ positively selected. The receptor set was obtained from a young man in good health.

The rearrangement links TRBV7-9 to TRBJ2-5; D might be TRBD1 (6 bases). This CDR3 spans 16 amino acids. In germline, CDR1 is SEHNR, CDR2 FQNEAQ (reference sequence). V was pared by 5 bases and J by 1 base, with 17 bases between. CDR3 DNA: TGTGCCAGCAGCACCCGGTCCCGGACAGTCCAAGAGACCCAGTACTTC. Protein sequence: CASSTRSRTVQETQYF.

The chain carries TRBV2 and TRBJ1-5, with no clear D. The CDR3 sequence is 15 residues long. Germline values: CDR1 SNHLY, CDR2 FYNNEI. V lost 3 bases, J lost 8 bases, and 17 bases lay in between. The CDR3 loop reads CASSEVDTRMEPQHF. Here the CDR3 DNA reads TGTGCCAGCAGTGAGGTTGATACCCGAATGGAGCCCCAGCATTTT.

The chain couples TRBV7-2 to TRBJ2-7; 12 nucleotides match TRBD2. CDR1 SGHTA and CDR2 FQGNSA come from the germline V gene. The CDR3 is made up of 16 amino acids. V lost 0 bases, J lost 3 bases, and 3 bases stayed unmatched. The CDR3 here is CASSLALAGGGYEQYF. CDR3 in DNA: TGTGCCAGCAGCTTAGCACTAGCGGGAGGTGGCTACGAGCAGTACTTC.

This sequence joins TRBV6-5 and TRBJ1-3; D is unclear. This CDR3 has 16 amino acids. Trimming took 0 bases from V and 0 from J, leaving 9 bases between them. Germline V gene sequence: CDR1 MNHEY, CDR2 SVGAGI. This CDR3 is CASSYSELSSGNTIYF. The CDR3 DNA is TGTGCCAGCAGTTACTCGGAGTTAAGCTCTGGAAACACCATATATTTT.

CDR3 bases: TGTGCCAGTAGTATAGCCCCGACAGGCACGTCTGGGGCCAACGTCCTGACTTTC. This encodes CASSIAPTGTSGANVLTF. The chain couples TRBV19 to TRBJ2-6; D perhaps matches TRBD1 (6 bases). V lost 1 base, J lost 1 base, and 14 bases lay in between. Germline lookup yields CDR1 LNHDA and CDR2 SQIVND (reference sequence). The CDR3 contains 18 residues.

The chain employs TRBV5-6 and TRBJ2-1; D might be TRBD2 (5 bases). Trimming removed 4 bases from V and 0 bases from J, with 11 bases in between. Germline CDR1 is SGHDT and CDR2 is YYEEEE. The CDR3 is 15 residues long. In DNA, the CDR3 is TGTGCCAGCAGCCCAGCGGTAAGCTCCTACAATGAGCAGTTCTTC. It encodes CASSPAVSSYNEQFF.

The rearrangement links TRBV19 to TRBJ2-1, with D possibly being TRBD2 (6 bases). CDR3 size: 15 residues. Germline loops: CDR1 LNHDA, CDR2 SQIVND (reference sequence). Trimming removed 9 bases at V and 0 bases at J, with 15 bases between. The CDR3: CASGEWGGSYNEQFF. The CDR3 coding sequence is TGTGCCAGCGGAGAATGGGGAGGCTCCTACAATGAGCAGTTCTTC.

The chain is built from TRBV6-5 and TRBJ1-4; 7 positions match TRBD1. The germline CDR1 and CDR2 sequences are MNHEY and SVGAGI. The CDR3 has 14 residues. With V trimmed by 5 bases and J by 4 bases, 4 bases remained unmatched. The CDR3 sequence is CASSEDRSNEKLFF. Here the CDR3 DNA reads TGTGCCAGCAGTGAGGACAGGAGTAATGAAAAACTGTTTTTT.

The J gene is TRBJ2-4, the V gene TRBV6-1, with D unclear. In germline, CDR1 is MNHNS, CDR2 SASEGT. The V end was cut by 4 bases, the J end by 0 bases, with 13 bases between. The CDR3 loop spans 16 amino acids. For the CDR3, the DNA is TGTGCCAGCAGTGCATCAGATTTAATAGCCAAAAACATTCAGTACTTC. Translation gives CASSASDLIAKNIQYF.

The chain couples TRBV5-4 to TRBJ2-7, with D possibly called TRBD1 or TRBD2 (5 bases each). Germline CDR1 is SGHNT and CDR2 is YYREEE (reference sequence). The CDR3 is made up of 14 amino acids. V was clipped by 4 bases and J by 3 bases, with 14 bases between them. The CDR3 DNA reads as TGTGCCAGCAGCCCGAGGGGAGATAACTACGAGCAGTACTTC. As protein: CASSPRGDNYEQYF.

The CDR3 loop reads CAISESRQGRGETQYF. For the CDR3, the DNA is TGTGCCATCAGTGAGTCGAGACAGGGGAGGGGAGAGACCCAGTACTTC. V and J are TRBV10-3 and TRBJ2-5, with a tentative D call TRBD1 (8 bases). The ends were cut back, 0 bases at V and 4 bases at J, with 15 bases in the middle. CDR3 length: 16 amino acids. The germline CDR1 and CDR2 sequences are ENHRY and SYGVKD.

The chain has TRBV5-1 and TRBJ2-1, with 9 bases lining up with TRBD1. The V gene's germline CDR1 is SGHRS and CDR2 YFSETQ. CDR3 length equals 16 residues. V lost 0 bases, J lost 5 bases, and 6 bases stayed unmatched. Here the CDR3 DNA reads TGCGCCAGCAGCTTGGCCTGGGACAGGGTGGACAATGAGCAGTTCTTC. Translation gives CASSLAWDRVDNEQFF.

V usage is TRBV6-1 and J usage is TRBJ2-5; 10 bases map to TRBD2. The CDR3 runs 14 residues. V lost 5 bases, J lost 4 bases, and 4 bases stayed unmatched. Germline CDR1 MNHNS, CDR2 SASEGT. The DNA for the CDR3 is TGTGCCAGCAGTCTAGCGGGAGTCTTAGAGACCCAGTACTTC. This encodes CASSLAGVLETQYF.